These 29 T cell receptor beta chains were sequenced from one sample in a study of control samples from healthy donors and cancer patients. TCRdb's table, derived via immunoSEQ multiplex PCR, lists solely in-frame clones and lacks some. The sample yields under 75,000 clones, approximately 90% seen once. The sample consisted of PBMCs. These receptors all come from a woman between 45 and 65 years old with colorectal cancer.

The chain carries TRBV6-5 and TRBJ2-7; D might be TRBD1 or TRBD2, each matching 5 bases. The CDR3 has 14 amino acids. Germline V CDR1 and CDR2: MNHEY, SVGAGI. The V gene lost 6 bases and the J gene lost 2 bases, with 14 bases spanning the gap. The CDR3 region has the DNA TGTGCCAGCAGATTCCGGGACGGAACCTACGAGCAGTACTTC. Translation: CASRFRDGTYEQYF.

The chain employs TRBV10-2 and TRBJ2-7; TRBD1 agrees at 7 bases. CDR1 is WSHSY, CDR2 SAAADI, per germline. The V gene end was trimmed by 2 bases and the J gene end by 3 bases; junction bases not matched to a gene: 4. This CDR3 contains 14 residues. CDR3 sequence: CASSELGQYYEQYF. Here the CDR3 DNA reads TGCGCCAGCAGTGAGCTGGGACAGTACTACGAGCAGTACTTC.

The CDR3 protein is CASSQDRGFVSDEQYF. The CDR3 region has the DNA TGCGCCAGCAGCCAAGATAGGGGGTTCGTGTCTGACGAGCAGTACTTC. The chain has TRBV4-1 and TRBJ2-7, with D tentatively TRBD1 (6 bases). With 0 bases removed from V and 5 bases from J, the gap between germline ends came to 17 bases. The CDR3 totals 16 residues. Germline lookup yields CDR1 MGHRA and CDR2 YSYEKL.

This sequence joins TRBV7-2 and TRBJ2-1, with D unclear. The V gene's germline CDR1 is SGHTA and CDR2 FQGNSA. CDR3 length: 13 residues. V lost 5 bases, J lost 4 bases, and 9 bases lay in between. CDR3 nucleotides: TGTGCCAGCAGCACTATTAGGTACAATGAGCAGTTCTTC. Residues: CASSTIRYNEQFF.

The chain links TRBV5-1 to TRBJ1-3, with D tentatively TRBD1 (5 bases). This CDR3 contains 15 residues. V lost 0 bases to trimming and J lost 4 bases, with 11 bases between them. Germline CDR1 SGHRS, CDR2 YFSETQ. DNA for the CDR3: TGCGCCAGCAGCTTGGAGAGGGACGTCGGAAACACCATATATTTT. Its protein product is CASSLERDVGNTIYF.

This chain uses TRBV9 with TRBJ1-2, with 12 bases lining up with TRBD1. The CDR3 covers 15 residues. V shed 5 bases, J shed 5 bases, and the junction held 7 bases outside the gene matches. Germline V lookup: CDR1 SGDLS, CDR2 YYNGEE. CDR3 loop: CASRRGQGAGYGYTF. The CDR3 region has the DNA TGTGCCAGCAGACGGGGACAGGGGGCAGGGTATGGCTACACCTTC.

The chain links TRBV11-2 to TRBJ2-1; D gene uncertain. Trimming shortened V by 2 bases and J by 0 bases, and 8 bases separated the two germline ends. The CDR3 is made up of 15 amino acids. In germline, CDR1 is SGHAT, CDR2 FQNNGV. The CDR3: CASSLTPSSYNEQFF. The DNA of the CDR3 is TGTGCCAGCAGCTTAACCCCTAGCTCCTACAATGAGCAGTTCTTC.

Written as DNA, the CDR3 is TGCGCCAGCAGCTTGGACACAGTGGTGGGTCAGGGGCTGGCTAGCGCAACCTACGAGCAGTACTTC. It specifies CASSLDTVVGQGLASATYEQYF. This chain joins TRBV5-1 and TRBJ2-7; the D gene could be TRBD1 or TRBD2 (6 bases each). The CDR3 totals 22 residues. Germline CDR1 is SGHRS and CDR2 is YFSETQ. The V and J ends lost 0 bases and 2 bases respectively, with 33 bases between them.

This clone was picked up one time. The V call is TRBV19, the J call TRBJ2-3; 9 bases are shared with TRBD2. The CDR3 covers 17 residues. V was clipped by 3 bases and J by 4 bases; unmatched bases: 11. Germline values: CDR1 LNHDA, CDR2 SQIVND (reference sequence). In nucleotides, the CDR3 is TGTGCCAGTAGTATGGCGGTAGCGGGAGTGTGGGCAGATACGCAGTATTTT. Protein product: CASSMAVAGVWADTQYF.

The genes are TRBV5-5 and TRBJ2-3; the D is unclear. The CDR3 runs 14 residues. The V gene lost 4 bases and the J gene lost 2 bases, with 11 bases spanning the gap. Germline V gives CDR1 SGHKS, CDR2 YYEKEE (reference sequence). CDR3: CASSRLGDTDTQYF. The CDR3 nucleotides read TGTGCCAGCAGCCGCCTAGGTGACACAGATACGCAGTATTTT.

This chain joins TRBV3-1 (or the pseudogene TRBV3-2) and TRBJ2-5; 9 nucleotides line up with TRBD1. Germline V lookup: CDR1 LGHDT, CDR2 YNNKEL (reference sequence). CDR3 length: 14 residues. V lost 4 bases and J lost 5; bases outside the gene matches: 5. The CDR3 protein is CASSPRDRDETQYF. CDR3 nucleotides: TGTGCCAGCAGCCCCCGGGACAGGGATGAGACCCAGTACTTC.

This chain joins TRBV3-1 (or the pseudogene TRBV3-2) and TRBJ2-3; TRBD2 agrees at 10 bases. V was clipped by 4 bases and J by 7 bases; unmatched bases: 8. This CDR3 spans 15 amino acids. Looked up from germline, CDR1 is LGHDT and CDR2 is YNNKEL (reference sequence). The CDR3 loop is CASSPRSGGANTQYF. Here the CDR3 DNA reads TGTGCCAGCAGCCCAAGAAGCGGGGGGGCCAATACGCAGTATTTT.

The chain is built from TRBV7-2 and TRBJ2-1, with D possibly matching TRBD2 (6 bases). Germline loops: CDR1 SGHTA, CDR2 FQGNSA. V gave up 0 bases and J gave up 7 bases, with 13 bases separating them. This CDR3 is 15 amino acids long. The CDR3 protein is CASSLAAGSWNEQFF. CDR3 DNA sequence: TGTGCCAGCAGCTTAGCTGCGGGGAGTTGGAATGAGCAGTTCTTC.

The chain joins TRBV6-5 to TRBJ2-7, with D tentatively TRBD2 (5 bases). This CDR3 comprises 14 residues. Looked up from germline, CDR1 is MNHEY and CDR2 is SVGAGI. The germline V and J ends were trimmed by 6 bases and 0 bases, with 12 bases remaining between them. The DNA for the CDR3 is TGTGCCAGCAGGTTTAGCGTTAGCTCCTACGAGCAGTACTTC. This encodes CASRFSVSSYEQYF.

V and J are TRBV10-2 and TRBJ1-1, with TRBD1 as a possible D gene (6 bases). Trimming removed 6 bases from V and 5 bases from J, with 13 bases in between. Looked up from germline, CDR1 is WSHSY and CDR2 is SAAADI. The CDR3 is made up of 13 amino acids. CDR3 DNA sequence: TGCGCCAGCAGGGGGGCCGGGGATACTGAAGCTTTCTTT. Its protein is CASRGAGDTEAFF.

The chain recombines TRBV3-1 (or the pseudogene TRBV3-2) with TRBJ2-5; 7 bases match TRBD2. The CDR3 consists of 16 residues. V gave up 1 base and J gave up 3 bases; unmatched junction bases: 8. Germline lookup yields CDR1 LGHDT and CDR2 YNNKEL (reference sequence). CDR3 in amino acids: CASSQGGSGPEETQYF. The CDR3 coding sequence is TGTGCCAGCAGCCAAGGTGGTAGCGGGCCGGAAGAGACCCAGTACTTC.

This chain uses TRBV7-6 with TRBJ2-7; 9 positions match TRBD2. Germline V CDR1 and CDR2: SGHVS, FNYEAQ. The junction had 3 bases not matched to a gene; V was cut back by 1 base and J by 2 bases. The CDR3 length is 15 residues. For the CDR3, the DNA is TGTGCCAGCAGCTTAGATGGGACTAGCACCTACGAGCAGTACTTC. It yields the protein CASSLDGTSTYEQYF.

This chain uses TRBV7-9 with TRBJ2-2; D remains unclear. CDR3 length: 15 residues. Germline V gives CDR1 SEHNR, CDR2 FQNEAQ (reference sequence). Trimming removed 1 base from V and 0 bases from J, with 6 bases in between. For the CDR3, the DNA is TGTGCCAGCAGCTTAGGGGCGGCGAACACCGGGGAGCTGTTTTTT. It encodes CASSLGAANTGELFF.

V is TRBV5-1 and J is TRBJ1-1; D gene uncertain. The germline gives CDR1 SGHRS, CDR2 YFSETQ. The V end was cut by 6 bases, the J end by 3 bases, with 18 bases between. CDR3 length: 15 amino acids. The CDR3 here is CASTDGWGSDTEAFF. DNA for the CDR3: TGCGCCAGCACCGACGGATGGGGTAGTGACACTGAAGCTTTCTTT.

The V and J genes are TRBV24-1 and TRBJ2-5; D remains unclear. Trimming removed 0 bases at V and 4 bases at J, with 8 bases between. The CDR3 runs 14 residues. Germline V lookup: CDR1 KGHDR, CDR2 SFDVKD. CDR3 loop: CATSDLGDGETQYF. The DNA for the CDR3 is TGTGCCACCAGTGATTTGGGAGACGGAGAGACCCAGTACTTC.

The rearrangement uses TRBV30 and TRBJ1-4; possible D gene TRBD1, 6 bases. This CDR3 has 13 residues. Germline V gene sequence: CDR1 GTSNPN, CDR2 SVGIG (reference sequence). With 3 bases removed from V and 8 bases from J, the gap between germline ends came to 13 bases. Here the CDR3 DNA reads TGTGCCTGGAGAAGGGGGTTTGAAGAAAAACTGTTTTTT. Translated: CAWRRGFEEKLFF.

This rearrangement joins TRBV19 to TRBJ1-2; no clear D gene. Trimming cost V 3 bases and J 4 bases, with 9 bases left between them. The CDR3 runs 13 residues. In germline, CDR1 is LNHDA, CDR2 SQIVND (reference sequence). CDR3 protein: CASSIGGPYGYTF. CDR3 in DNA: TGTGCCAGTAGTATCGGAGGGCCCTATGGCTACACCTTC.

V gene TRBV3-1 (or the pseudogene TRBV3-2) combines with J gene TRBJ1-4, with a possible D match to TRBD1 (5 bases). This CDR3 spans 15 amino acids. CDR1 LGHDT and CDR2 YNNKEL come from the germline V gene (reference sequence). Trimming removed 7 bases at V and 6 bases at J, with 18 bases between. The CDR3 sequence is CASNHRGGTDEKLFF. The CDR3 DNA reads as TGTGCCAGCAACCACCGGGGGGGGACGGATGAAAAACTGTTTTTT.

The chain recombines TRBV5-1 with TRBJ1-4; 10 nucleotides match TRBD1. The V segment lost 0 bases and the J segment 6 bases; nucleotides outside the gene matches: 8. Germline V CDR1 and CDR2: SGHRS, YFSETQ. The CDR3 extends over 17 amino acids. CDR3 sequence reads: CASSLVPMGTGDEKLFF. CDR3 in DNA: TGCGCCAGCAGCTTGGTGCCAATGGGGACAGGGGATGAAAAACTGTTTTTT. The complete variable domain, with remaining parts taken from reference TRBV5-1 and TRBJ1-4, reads KAGVTQTPRYLIKTRGQQVTLSCSPISGHRSVSWYQQTPGQGLQFLFEYFSETQRNKGNFPGRFSGRQFSNSRSEMNVSTLELGDSALYLCASSLVPMGTGDEKLFFGSGTQLSVL.

CDR3 sequence reads: CASRESASDVNTEAFF. The CDR3 DNA reads TGTGCCAGCAGGGAAAGCGCCTCGGACGTGAACACTGAAGCTTTCTTT. J is TRBJ1-1 and V is TRBV2; D unresolved. This CDR3 spans 16 amino acids. Deletions cut 6 bases from V and 0 bases from J, with 17 bases between. The germline V gene encodes CDR1 SNHLY and CDR2 FYNNEI.

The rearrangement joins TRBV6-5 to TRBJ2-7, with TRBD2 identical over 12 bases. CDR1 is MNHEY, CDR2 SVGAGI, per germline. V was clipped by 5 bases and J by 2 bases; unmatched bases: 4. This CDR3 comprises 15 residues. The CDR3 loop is CASSPLAGGTYEQYF. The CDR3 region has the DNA TGTGCCAGCAGTCCACTAGCGGGGGGAACCTACGAGCAGTACTTC.

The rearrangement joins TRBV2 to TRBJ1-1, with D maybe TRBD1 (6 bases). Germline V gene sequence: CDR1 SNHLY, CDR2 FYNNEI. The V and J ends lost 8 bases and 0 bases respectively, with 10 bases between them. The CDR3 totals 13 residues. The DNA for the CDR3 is TGTGCCAGCCGAGGACAGTTGAACACTGAAGCTTTCTTT. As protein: CASRGQLNTEAFF.

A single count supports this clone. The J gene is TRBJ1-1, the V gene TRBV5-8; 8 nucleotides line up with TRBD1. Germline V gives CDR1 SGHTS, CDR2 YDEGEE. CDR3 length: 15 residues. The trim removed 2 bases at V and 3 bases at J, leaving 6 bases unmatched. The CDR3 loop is CASSLYRGKDTEAFF. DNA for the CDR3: TGTGCCAGCAGCTTATACAGGGGGAAGGACACTGAAGCTTTCTTT.

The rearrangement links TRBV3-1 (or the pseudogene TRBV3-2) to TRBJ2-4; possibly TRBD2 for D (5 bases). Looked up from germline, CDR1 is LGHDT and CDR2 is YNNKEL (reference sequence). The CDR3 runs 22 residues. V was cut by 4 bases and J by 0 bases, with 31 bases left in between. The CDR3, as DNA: TGTGCCAGCAGCCCCGAGTTGAAATCGCCGGGATTCGGAAAATTAGCCAAAAACATTCAGTACTTC. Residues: CASSPELKSPGFGKLAKNIQYF.